Included here is one TCR beta chain sequence, with context. The data are from a study of glioma-infiltrating T cells after dendritic cell vaccination. Assay: immunoSEQ multiplex PCR; the TCRdb copy retains only in-frame clones and omits some. The repertoire includes 25,000 to 35,000 clones, roughly 90% of them detected once, and roughly 2.2% sits in the top ten. In germline, CDR1 is SEHNR, CDR2 FQNEAQ (reference sequence). Trimming shortened V by 3 bases and J by 5 bases, and 15 bases separated the two germline ends. This CDR3 spans 15 amino acids. The clonotype originates from a human donor with glioblastoma. Sequencing used blood, obtained before dendritic cell vaccination. This chain joins TRBV7-9 and TRBJ2-3; possibly TRBD2 for D (5 bases). Here the CDR3 reads CASSLSDFGVDTQYF. Here the CDR3 DNA reads TGTGCCAGCAGCTTGTCCGACTTCGGGGTAGATACGCAGTATTTT.